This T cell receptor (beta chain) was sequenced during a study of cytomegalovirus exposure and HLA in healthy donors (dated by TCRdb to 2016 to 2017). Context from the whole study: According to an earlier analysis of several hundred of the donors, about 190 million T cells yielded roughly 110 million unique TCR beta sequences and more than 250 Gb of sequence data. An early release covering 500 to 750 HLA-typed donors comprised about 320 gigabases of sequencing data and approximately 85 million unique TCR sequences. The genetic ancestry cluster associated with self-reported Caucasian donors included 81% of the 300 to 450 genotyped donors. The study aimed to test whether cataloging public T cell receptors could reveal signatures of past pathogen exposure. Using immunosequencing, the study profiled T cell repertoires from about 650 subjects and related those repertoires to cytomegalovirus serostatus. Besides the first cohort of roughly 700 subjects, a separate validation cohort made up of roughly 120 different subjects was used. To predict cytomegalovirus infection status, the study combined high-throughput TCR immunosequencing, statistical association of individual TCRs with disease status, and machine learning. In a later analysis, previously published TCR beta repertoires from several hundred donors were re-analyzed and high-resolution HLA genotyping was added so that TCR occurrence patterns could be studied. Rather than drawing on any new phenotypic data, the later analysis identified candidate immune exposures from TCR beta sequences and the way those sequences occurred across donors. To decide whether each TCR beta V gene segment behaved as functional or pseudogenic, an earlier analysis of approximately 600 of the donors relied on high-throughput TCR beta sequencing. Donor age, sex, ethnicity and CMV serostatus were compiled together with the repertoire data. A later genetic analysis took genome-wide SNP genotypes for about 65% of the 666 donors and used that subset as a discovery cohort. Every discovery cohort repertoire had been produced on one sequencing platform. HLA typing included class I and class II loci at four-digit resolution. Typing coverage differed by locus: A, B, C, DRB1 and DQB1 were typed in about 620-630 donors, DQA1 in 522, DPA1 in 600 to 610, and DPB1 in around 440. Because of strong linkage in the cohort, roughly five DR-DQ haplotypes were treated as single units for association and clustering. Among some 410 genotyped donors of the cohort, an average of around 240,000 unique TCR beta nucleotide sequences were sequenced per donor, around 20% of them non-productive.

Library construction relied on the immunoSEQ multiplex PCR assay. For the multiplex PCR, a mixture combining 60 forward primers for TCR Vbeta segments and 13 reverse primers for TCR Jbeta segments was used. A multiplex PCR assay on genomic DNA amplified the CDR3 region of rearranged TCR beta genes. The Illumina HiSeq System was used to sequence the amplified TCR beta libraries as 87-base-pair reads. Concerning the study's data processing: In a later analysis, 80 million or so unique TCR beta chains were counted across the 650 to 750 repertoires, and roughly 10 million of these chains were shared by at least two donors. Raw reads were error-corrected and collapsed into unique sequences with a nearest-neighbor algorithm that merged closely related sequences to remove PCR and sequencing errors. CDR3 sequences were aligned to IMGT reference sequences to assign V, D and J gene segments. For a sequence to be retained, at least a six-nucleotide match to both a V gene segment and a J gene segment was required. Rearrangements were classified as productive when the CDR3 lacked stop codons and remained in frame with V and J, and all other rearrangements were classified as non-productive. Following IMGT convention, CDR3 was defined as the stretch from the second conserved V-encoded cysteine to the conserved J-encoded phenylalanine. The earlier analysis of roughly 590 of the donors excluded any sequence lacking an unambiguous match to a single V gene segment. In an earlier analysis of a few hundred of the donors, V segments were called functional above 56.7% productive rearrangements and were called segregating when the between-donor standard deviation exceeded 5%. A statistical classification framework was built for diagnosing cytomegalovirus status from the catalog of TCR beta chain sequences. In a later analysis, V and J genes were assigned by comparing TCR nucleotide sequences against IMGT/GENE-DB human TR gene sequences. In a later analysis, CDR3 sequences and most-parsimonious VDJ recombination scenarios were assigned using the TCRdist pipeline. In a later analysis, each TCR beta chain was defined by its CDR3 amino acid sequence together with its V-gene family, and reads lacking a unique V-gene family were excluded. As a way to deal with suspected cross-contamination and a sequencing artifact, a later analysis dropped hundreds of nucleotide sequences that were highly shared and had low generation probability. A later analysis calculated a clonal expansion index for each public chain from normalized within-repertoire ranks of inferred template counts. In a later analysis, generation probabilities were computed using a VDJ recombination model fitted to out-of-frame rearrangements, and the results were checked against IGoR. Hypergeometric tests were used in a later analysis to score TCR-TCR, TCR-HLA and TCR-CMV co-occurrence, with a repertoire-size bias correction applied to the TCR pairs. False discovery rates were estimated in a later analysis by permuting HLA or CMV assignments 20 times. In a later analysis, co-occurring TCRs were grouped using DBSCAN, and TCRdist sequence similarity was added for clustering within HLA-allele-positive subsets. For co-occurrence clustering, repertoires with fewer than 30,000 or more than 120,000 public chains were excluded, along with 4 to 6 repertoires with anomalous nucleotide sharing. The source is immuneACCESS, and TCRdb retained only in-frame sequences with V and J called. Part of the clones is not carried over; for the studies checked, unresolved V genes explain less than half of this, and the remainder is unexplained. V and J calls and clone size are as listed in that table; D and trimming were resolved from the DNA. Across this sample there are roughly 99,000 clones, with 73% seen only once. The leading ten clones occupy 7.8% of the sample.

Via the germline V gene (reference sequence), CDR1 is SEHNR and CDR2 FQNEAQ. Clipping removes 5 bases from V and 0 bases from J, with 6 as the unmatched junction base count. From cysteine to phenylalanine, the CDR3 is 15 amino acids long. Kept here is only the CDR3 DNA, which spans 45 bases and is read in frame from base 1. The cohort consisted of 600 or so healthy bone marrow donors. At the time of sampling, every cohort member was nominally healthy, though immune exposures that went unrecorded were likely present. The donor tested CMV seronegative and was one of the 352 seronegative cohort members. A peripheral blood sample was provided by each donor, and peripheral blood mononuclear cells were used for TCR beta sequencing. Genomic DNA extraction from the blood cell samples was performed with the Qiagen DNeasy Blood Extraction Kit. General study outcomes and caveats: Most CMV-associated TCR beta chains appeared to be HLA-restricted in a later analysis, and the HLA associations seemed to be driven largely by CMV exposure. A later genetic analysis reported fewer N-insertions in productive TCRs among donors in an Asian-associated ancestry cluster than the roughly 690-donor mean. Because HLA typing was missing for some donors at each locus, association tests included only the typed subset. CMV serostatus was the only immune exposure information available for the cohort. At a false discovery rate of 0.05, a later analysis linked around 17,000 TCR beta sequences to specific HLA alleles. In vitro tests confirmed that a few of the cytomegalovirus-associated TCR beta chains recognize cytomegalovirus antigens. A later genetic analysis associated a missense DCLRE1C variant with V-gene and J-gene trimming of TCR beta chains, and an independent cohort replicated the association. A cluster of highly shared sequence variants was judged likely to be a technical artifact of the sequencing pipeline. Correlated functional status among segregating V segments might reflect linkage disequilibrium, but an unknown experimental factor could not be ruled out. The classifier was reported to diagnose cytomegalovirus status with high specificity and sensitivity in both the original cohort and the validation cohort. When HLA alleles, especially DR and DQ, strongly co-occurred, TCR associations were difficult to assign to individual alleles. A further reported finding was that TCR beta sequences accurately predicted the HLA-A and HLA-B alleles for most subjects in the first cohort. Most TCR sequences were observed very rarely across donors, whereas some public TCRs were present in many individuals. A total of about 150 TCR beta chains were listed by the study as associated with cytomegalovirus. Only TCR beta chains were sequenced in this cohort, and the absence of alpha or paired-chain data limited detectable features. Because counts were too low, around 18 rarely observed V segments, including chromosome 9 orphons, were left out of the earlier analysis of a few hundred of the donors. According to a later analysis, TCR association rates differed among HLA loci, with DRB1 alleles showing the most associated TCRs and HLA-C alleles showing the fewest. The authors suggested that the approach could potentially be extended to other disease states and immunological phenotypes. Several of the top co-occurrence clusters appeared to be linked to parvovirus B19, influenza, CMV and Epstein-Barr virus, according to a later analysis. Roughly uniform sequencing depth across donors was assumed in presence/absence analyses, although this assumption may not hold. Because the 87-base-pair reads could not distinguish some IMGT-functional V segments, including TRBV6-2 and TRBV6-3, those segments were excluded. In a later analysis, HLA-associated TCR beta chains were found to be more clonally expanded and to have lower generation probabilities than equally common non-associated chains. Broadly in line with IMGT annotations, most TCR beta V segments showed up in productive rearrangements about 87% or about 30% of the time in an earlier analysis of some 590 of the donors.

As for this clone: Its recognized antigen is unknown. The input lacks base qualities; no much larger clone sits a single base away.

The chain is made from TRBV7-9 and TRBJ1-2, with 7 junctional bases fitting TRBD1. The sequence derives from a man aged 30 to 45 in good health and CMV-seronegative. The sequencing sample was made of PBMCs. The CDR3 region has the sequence CASSRQGKANYGYTF. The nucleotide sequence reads TGTGCCAGCAGCCGACAGGGAAAAGCTAACTATGGCTACACCTTC.